The 22 T cell receptor beta chains listed next were all sequenced from one sample in a study of graft-versus-host responses after intestinal transplantation (dated by TCRdb to about 2021). The library was produced with the immunoSEQ multiplex PCR assay. The table comes from immuneACCESS by way of TCRdb, which keeps in-frame sequences with V and J called. Part of the clones is missing from these tables; in studies checked, under half for an unresolved V gene and the rest for unknown reasons. Present in this sample are about 7,700 clones, about 68% of which were seen just once. The ten largest make up roughly an eighth of the sample. Dithiothreitol, EDTA incubations and collagenase D digestion were used to isolate intraepithelial and lamina propria lymphocytes from graft specimens. This specimen was ileum tissue, taken 226 days after intestinal transplant. All receptors come from a human patient who received an intestinal transplant, so some T cells may come from the graft donor.

V gene TRBV12-5 combines with J gene TRBJ2-7; 10 bases map to TRBD1. CDR3 size: 16 residues. The V segment lost 6 bases and the J segment 5 bases; nucleotides outside the gene matches: 13. Germline CDR1 reads LGHNT; CDR2 reads FRNRAP. CDR3 region: CASGLGRRDRGDEQYF. CDR3 DNA: TGTGCTAGTGGCCTCGGGCGCCGGGACAGGGGCGACGAGCAGTACTTC. Full variable domain (outside the CDR3, taken from reference TRBV12-5 and TRBJ2-7): DARVTQTPRHKVTEMGQEVTMRCQPILGHNTVFWYRQTMMQGLELLAYFRNRAPLDDSGMPKDRFSAEMPDATLATLKIQPSEPRDSAVYFCASGLGRRDRGDEQYFGPGTRLTVT.

This clone was seen more than once but under ten times. This chain joins TRBV5-1 and TRBJ1-1; D is possibly TRBD1 (6 bases). The V and J ends lost 1 base and 5 bases respectively, with 12 bases between them. The CDR3 runs to 14 residues. Germline assignment: CDR1 SGHRS and CDR2 YFSETQ. The CDR3 loop is CASSLTGRSTEAFF. CDR3 bases: TGCGCCAGCAGCTTGACAGGGCGGAGTACTGAAGCTTTCTTT.

This chain links TRBV4-3 with TRBJ2-3; 9 positions agree with TRBD2. The CDR3 loop spans 17 amino acids. CDR1 is LGHNA, CDR2 YSLEER, per germline. The trim removed 0 bases at V and 2 bases at J, leaving 6 bases unmatched. The CDR3 DNA sequence: TGCGCCAGCAGCCAAGAGGCGGGGGGGTATCTCACAGATACGCAGTATTTT. Amino acid sequence: CASSQEAGGYLTDTQYF.

A few counts support this clone. The rearrangement links TRBV6-6 to TRBJ2-2; no definite D call. V lost 5 bases and J 3 bases, leaving 7 bases between the germline ends. The germline V gene encodes CDR1 MNHNY and CDR2 SVGAGI (reference sequence). This CDR3 spans 13 amino acids. This chain's CDR3 is CASSDQDTGELFF. DNA for the CDR3: TGTGCCAGCAGTGACCAGGACACCGGGGAGCTGTTTTTT.

In its sample, this clone was seen a few times. A much bigger clone sits one base away, suggesting this may be a read error. This chain uses TRBV6-1 with TRBJ2-6, with TRBD1 identical over 9 bases. The J segment lost 2 bases and the V segment lost 5 bases, leaving 1 base of the junction unmatched. The CDR3 spans 15 residues. Germline CDR1 is MNHNS and CDR2 is SASEGT. For the CDR3, the DNA is TGTGCCAGCAGTCGACAGGGGGCTGGGGCCAACGTCCTGACTTTC. Amino acids: CASSRQGAGANVLTF.

This clone is a singleton in its sample. V and J are TRBV28 and TRBJ1-5; 7 bases match TRBD1. The CDR3 loop spans 18 amino acids. The germline gives CDR1 MDHEN, CDR2 SYDVKM. The junction had 12 bases not matched to a gene; V was cut back by 0 bases and J by 4 bases. The CDR3 DNA is TGTGCCAGCAGTTTATGTCGGGACGGGCCCAGGGGGAATCAGCCCCAGCATTTT. Translating gives CASSLCRDGPRGNQPQHF.

This CDR3 is CASSLVGLSGNTIYF. CDR3 DNA sequence: TGTGCCAGCAGCTTGGTTGGCCTCTCTGGAAACACCATATATTTT. The V gene is TRBV5-8, the J gene TRBJ1-3; D is unclear. V gave up 0 bases and J gave up 0 bases, with 7 bases separating them. There are 15 residues in the CDR3. The germline gives CDR1 SGHTS, CDR2 YDEGEE.

The genes are TRBV6-4 and TRBJ2-1, with TRBD2 matching over 10 bases. This CDR3 is built from 16 residues. Unmatched junction bases numbered 5, after V lost 0 bases and J lost 6 bases. Germline lookup yields CDR1 MRHNA and CDR2 SNTAGT. The CDR3 protein is CASSDSASSGSNEQFF. In nucleotides, the CDR3 is TGTGCCAGCAGTGACTCGGCGTCTAGCGGGAGCAATGAGCAGTTCTTC.

The chain has TRBV6-5 and TRBJ1-1, with D possibly matching TRBD1 (6 bases). Germline-derived CDR1 and CDR2 are MNHEY and SVGAGI. CDR3 length equals 15 residues. Trimming left V 6 bases short and J 5 bases short, with 19 bases between. Written as DNA, the CDR3 is TGTGCCAGCAGCCCACCTACAGACAGGTCTACTGAAGCTTTCTTT. This translates into CASSPPTDRSTEAFF.

The rearrangement links TRBV6-6 to TRBJ2-3, with TRBD2 matching over 8 bases. Per the germline V gene, CDR1 is MNHNY and CDR2 is SVGAGI (reference sequence). V lost 4 bases to trimming and J lost 3 bases; unmatched junction nucleotides: 9. The CDR3 is 16 residues long. CDR3 region: CASSSSGGVKTDTQYF. CDR3 sequence (DNA): TGTGCCAGCAGTTCCTCGGGAGGGGTGAAAACAGATACGCAGTATTTT.

This chain joins TRBV19 and TRBJ2-3; 10 bases are a match to TRBD2. The CDR3 consists of 16 residues. Germline V gene sequence: CDR1 LNHDA, CDR2 SQIVND (reference sequence). Losses at the gene ends were 1 base for V and 2 bases for J; bases not matched to a gene: 3. The CDR3 region has the DNA TGTGCCAGTAGTATAGGTAGCGGGGGGTTCACAGATACGCAGTATTTT. The encoded protein is CASSIGSGGFTDTQYF.

V usage is TRBV11-2 and J usage is TRBJ2-1, with TRBD2 matching 9 bases. The length of the CDR3 is 14 residues. Trimming cost V 7 bases and J 9 bases; bases outside gene matches: 10. Germline V gene data show CDR1 as SGHAT and CDR2 as FQNNGV. In nucleotides, the CDR3 is TGTGCCAGCAAAAGAATAGCGGGGGTAAGTGAGCAGTTCTTC. Its protein product is CASKRIAGVSEQFF.

The chain employs TRBV30 and TRBJ2-7; 7 bases fit TRBD1. The CDR3 runs to 12 residues. V shed 4 bases and J 10 bases; nucleotides not matched to a gene: 10. The germline V gene has CDR1 GTSNPN and CDR2 SVGIG (reference sequence). The CDR3 region is CAWKIGGEVQYF. The DNA for the CDR3 is TGTGCCTGGAAAATAGGGGGCGAGGTTCAGTACTTC.

CDR3 in DNA: TGTGCCAGCAGTTTAGCGGGAGCCAACACCGGGGAGCTGTTTTTT. As protein: CASSLAGANTGELFF. J is TRBJ2-2 and V is TRBV27; 7 bases align to TRBD2. From germline, CDR1 is MNHEY and CDR2 SMNVEV (reference sequence). This CDR3 contains 15 residues. The ends lost 2 bases at V and 2 bases at J; junction bases unmatched: 2.

The V call is TRBV2, the J call TRBJ1-3; D remains ambiguous. V lost 4 bases, J lost 0 bases, and 7 bases lay in between. The V gene's germline CDR1 is SNHLY and CDR2 FYNNEI. This CDR3 spans 14 amino acids. The DNA of the CDR3 is TGTGCCAGCAGTGCCCTCGTCTCTGGAAACACCATATATTTT. Translated, it gives CASSALVSGNTIYF.

The chain recombines TRBV5-1 with TRBJ1-2, with TRBD1 identical over 11 bases. Germline V gene sequence: CDR1 SGHRS, CDR2 YFSETQ. CDR3 length: 14 amino acids. The ends lost 5 bases at V and 6 bases at J; junction bases unmatched: 6. The CDR3 sequence: CASSQDRGLDGYTF. The CDR3 DNA reads as TGCGCCAGCAGTCAGGACAGGGGGCTAGATGGCTACACCTTC.

The V and J genes are TRBV5-1 and TRBJ1-1; 11 bases align to TRBD1. Germline CDR1 reads SGHRS; CDR2 reads YFSETQ. V shed 4 bases, J shed 4 bases, and the junction held 6 bases outside the gene matches. The CDR3 loop spans 15 amino acids. The chain's CDR3 is CASSRGTGGSTEAFF. CDR3 bases: TGCGCCAGCAGCAGAGGGACAGGGGGTAGCACTGAAGCTTTCTTT.

This clone is medium-sized. CDR3 loop: CASSPNTGELFF. The CDR3, as DNA: TGTGCCAGCAGTCCTAACACCGGGGAGCTGTTTTTT. This sequence joins TRBV6-5 and TRBJ2-2, with D unresolved. V was pared by 5 bases and J by 2 bases, with 3 bases between. The germline V gene has CDR1 MNHEY and CDR2 SVGAGI. This CDR3 has 12 amino acids.

This clone showed up just a few times. This chain joins TRBV5-1 and TRBJ2-3; tentative D call: TRBD2 (5 bases). The CDR3 runs to 13 residues. CDR1 is SGHRS and CDR2 is YFSETQ in the germline V gene. The germline V and J ends were trimmed by 5 bases and 6 bases, with 13 bases remaining between them. This CDR3 reads CASREKPGDTQYF. Written as DNA, the CDR3 is TGCGCCAGCAGGGAAAAACCGGGGGATACGCAGTATTTT.

The chain joins TRBV18 to TRBJ2-5; D remains ambiguous. The J call may not be correct, given that the DNA end is closer to TRBJ2-7. CDR1 is KGHSH and CDR2 is LQKENI in the germline V gene. The CDR3 totals 13 residues. The CDR3 DNA follows: TGTGCCAGCTCACCGGCAGGCCCCTACGAGCAGTACTTC. Its protein product is CASSPAGPYEQYF.

The count of this clone is one. The chain is built from TRBV29-1 and TRBJ2-3, with 9 bases lining up with TRBD2. This CDR3 contains 13 residues. With 3 bases clipped from V and 6 bases from J, the junction kept 4 bases outside the gene matches. CDR1 and CDR2 from the germline V gene are SQVTM and ANQGSEA. CDR3 protein: CSVEPSGADTQYF. The CDR3, as DNA: TGCAGCGTTGAGCCTAGCGGGGCCGATACGCAGTATTTT.

V usage is TRBV7-2 and J usage is TRBJ2-1; 10 bases are shared with TRBD2. The CDR3 runs to 13 residues. Germline CDR1 reads SGHTA; CDR2 reads FQGNSA. V shed 7 bases, J shed 3 bases, and the junction held 0 bases outside the gene matches. The CDR3 DNA is TGTGCCAGCACTAGCGGGAGCTACAATGAGCAGTTCTTC. This codes for CASTSGSYNEQFF.